The entry below describes one T cell receptor (beta chain). Its specificity is not known. Deletions cut 4 bases from V and 5 bases from J, with 23 bases between. The CDR3 is 16 amino acids. CDR1 and CDR2 from the germline V gene are DFQATT and SNEGSKA (reference sequence). The authors isolated at least 6 million PBMCs per sample. This entry is derived from a study of blood T cells in healthy people across ages. General study points: Higher naive T cell percentage went strongly together with higher TCR beta diversity.

Together with a sample-barcoded 5' primer, a J-beta primer mix was included in a second PCR lasting roughly 6 to 12 cycles. All samples gave at least 2.5 million CDR3-containing paired-end reads. TCRdb analysed the 5' RACE reads with MiXCR anew, one entry per CDR3 protein. This table has about 590,000 distinct CDR3 sequences, approximately 30% appearing once. The chain has TRBV20-1 and TRBJ1-1; D unclear. What was sequenced was blood. The TCR sequence derives from an elderly woman in good health. The CDR3: CSATSPSVRTATEAFF. For the CDR3, the DNA is TGCAGTGCTACCTCCCCCAGCGTTCGGACGGCAACTGAAGCTTTCTTT.